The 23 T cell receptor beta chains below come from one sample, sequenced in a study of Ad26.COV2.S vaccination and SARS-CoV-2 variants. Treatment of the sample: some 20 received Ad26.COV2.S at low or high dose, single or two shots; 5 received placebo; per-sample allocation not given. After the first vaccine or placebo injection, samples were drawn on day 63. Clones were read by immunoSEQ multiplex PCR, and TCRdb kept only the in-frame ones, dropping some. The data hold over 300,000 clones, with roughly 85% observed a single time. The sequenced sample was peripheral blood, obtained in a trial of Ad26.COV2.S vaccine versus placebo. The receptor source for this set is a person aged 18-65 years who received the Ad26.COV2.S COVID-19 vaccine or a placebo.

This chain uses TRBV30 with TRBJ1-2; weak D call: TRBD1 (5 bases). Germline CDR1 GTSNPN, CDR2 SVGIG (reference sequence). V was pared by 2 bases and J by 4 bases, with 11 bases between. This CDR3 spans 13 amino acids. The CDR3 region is CAWSLPGSYGYTF. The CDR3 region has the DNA TGTGCCTGGAGTTTACCAGGGAGCTATGGCTACACCTTC.

The chain's CDR3 is CASSETPPKPGELFF. The CDR3 DNA reads as TGTGCCAGCAGCGAAACTCCCCCGAAGCCCGGGGAGCTGTTTTTT. This chain uses TRBV7-3 with TRBJ2-2; the D is unclear. Germline CDR1 reads SGHTA; CDR2 reads FQGTGA. The V gene lost 5 bases and the J gene lost 6 bases, with 16 bases spanning the gap. The CDR3 has 15 residues. Full variable domain (missing parts from reference TRBV7-3 and TRBJ2-2): GAGVSQTPSNKVTEKGKYVELRCDPISGHTALYWYRQSLGQGPEFLIYFQGTGAADDSGLPNDRFFAVRPEGSVSTLKIQRTERGDSAVYLCASSETPPKPGELFFGEGSRLTVL.

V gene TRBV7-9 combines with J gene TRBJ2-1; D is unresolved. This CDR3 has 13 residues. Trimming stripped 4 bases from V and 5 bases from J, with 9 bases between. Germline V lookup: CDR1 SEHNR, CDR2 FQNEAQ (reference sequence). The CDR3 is CASSSYYDNEQFF. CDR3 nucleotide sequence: TGTGCCAGCAGCTCATATTATGACAATGAGCAGTTCTTC.

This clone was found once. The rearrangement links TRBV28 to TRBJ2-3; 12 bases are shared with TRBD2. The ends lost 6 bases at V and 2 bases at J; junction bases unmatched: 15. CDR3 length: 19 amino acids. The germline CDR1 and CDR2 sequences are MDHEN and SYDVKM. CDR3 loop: CASRTGGLLAGGPTDTQYF. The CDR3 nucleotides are TGTGCCAGCAGGACAGGGGGCTTACTAGCGGGGGGCCCCACAGATACGCAGTATTTT.

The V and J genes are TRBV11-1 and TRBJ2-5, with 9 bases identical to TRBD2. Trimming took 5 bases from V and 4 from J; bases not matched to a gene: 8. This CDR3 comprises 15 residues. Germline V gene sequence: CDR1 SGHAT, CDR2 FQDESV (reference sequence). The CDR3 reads CASSTAGGEGETQYF. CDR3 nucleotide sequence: TGTGCCAGCAGCACAGCGGGGGGCGAGGGAGAGACCCAGTACTTC.

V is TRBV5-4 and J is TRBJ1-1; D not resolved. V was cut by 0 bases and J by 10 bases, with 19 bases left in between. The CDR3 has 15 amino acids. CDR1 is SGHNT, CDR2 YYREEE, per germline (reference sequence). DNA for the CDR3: TGTGCCAGCAGCTTGGGCCCGGCGGAGGCCGAAAGAGCTTTCTTT. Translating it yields CASSLGPAEAERAFF.

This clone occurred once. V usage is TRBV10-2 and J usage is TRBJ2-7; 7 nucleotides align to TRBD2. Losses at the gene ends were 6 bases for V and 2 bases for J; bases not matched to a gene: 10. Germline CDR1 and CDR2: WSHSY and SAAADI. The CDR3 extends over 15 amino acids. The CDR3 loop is CASSGLGTGAYEQYF. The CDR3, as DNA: TGCGCCAGCAGCGGACTAGGGACGGGCGCCTACGAGCAGTACTTC.

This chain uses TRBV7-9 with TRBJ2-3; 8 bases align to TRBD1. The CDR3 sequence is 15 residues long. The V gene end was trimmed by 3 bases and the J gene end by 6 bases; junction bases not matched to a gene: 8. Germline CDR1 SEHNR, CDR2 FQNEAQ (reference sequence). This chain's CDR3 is CASSFLQGAADTQYF. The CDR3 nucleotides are TGTGCCAGCAGCTTTCTGCAGGGGGCGGCGGATACGCAGTATTTT. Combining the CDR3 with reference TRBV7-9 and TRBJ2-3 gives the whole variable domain DTGVSQNPRHKITKRGQNVTFRCDPISEHNRLYWYRQTLGQGPEFLTYFQNEAQLEKSRLLSDRFSAERPKGSFSTLEIQRTEQGDSAMYLCASSFLQGAADTQYFGPGTRLTVL.

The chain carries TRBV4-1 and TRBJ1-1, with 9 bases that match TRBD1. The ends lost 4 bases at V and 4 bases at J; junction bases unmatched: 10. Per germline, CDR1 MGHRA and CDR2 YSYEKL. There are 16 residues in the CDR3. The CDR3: CASSPRDRDGSTEAFF. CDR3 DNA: TGCGCCAGCAGCCCCCGGGACAGGGACGGGAGCACTGAAGCTTTCTTT.

The CDR3: CASSHPRGTEAFF. The CDR3 region has the DNA TGTGCCAGCAGCCATCCAAGGGGCACTGAAGCTTTCTTT. The chain employs TRBV5-4 and TRBJ1-1; tentative D call: TRBD1 (5 bases). V lost 4 bases to trimming and J lost 4 bases, with 11 bases between them. Germline V gene lookup returns CDR1 SGHNT and CDR2 YYREEE (reference sequence). There are 13 residues in the CDR3.

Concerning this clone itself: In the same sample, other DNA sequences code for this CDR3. The CDR3 is CASSLTGATGELFF. The DNA of the CDR3 is TGCGCCAGCAGCTTGACAGGGGCGACCGGGGAGCTGTTTTTT. The V gene is TRBV5-1, the J gene TRBJ2-2; 7 nucleotides match TRBD1. J gave up 5 bases and V 1 base, and 2 bases lay outside the gene matches. CDR1 and CDR2 from the germline V gene are SGHRS and YFSETQ. The CDR3 has 14 residues. Filled out from reference TRBV5-1 and TRBJ2-2, the complete variable domain reads KAGVTQTPRYLIKTRGQQVTLSCSPISGHRSVSWYQQTPGQGLQFLFEYFSETQRNKGNFPGRFSGRQFSNSRSEMNVSTLELGDSALYLCASSLTGATGELFFGEGSRLTVL.

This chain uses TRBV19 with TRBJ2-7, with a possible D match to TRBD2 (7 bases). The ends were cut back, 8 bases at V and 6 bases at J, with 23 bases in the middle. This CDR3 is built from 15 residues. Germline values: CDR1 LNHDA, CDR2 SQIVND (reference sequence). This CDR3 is CASGRGAGARGEQYF. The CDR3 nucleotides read TGTGCCAGTGGTAGAGGGGCGGGGGCACGTGGCGAGCAGTACTTC.

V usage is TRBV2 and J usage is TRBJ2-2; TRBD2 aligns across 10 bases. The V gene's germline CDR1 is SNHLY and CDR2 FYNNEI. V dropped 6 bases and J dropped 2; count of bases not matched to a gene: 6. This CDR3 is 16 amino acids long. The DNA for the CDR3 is TGTGCCAGCAGGAGACTAGCGGGTGATAACACCGGGGAGCTGTTTTTT. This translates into CASRRLAGDNTGELFF.

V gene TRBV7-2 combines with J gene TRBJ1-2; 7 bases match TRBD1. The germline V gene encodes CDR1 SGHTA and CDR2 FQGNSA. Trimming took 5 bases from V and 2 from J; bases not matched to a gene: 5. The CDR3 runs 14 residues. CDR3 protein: CASSVGTANYGYTF. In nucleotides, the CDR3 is TGTGCCAGCAGCGTTGGGACAGCCAACTATGGCTACACCTTC.

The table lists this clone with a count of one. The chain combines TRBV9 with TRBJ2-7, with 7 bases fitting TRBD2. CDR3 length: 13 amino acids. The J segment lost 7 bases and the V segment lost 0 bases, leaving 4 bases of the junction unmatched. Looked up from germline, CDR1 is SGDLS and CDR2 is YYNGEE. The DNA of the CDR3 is TGTGCCAGCAGCGTAGTGGGAGGGAGTGAGCAGTACTTC. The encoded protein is CASSVVGGSEQYF.

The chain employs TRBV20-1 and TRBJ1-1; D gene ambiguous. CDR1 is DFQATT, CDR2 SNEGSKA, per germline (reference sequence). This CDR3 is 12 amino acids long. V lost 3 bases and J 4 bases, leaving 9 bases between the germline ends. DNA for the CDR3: TGCAGTGCTAGTCTGGGAAGCACTGAAGCTTTCTTT. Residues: CSASLGSTEAFF.

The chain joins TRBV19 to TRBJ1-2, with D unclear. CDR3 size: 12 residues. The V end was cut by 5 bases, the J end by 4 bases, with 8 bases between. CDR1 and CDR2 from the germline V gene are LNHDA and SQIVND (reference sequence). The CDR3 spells CASSSTGYGYTF. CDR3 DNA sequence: TGTGCCAGTAGTTCGACGGGCTATGGCTACACCTTC. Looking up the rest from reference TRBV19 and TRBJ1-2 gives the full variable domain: DGGITQSPKYLFRKEGQNVTLSCEQNLNHDAMYWYRQDPGQGLRLIYYSQIVNDFQKGDIAEGYSVSREKKESFPLTVTSAQKNPTAFYLCASSSTGYGYTFGSGTRLTVV.

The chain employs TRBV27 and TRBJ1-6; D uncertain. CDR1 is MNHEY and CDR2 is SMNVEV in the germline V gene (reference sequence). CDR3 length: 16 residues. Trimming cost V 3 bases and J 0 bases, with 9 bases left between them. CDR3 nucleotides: TGTGCCAGCAGTTTGACCGCGAGCTCCTATAATTCACCCCTCCACTTT. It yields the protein CASSLTASSYNSPLHF.

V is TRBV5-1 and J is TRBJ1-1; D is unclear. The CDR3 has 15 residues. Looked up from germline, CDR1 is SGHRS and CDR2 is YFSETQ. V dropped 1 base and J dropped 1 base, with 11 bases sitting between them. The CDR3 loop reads CASSLSVGPNTEAFF. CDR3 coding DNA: TGCGCCAGCAGCTTGTCGGTAGGACCGAACACTGAAGCTTTCTTT.

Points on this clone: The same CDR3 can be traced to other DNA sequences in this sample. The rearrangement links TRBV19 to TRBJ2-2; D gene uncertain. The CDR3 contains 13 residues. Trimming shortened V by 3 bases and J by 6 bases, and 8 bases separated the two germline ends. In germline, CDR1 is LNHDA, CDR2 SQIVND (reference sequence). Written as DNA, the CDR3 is TGTGCCAGTAGTATTTTCGGGCCCGGGGAGCTGTTTTTT. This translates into CASSIFGPGELFF.

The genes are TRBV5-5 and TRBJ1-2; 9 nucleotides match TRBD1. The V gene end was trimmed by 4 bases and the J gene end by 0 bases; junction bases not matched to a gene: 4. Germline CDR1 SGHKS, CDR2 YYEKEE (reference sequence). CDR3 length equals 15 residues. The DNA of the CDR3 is TGTGCCAGCAGCGCTGGACAGGGGTCTAACTATGGCTACACCTTC. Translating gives CASSAGQGSNYGYTF.

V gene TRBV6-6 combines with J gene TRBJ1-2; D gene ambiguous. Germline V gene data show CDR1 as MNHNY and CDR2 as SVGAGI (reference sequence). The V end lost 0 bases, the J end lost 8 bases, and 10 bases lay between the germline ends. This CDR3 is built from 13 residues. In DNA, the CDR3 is TGTGCCAGCAGTTACTCGGGGTTGCAAGGCTACACCTTC. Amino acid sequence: CASSYSGLQGYTF.

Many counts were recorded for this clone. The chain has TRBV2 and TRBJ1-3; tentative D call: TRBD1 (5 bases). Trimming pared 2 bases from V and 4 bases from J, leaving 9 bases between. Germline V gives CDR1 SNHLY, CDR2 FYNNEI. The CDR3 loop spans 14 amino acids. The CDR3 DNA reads TGTGCCAGCAGTGAACAGGGTGCCGGAAACACCATATATTTT. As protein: CASSEQGAGNTIYF.